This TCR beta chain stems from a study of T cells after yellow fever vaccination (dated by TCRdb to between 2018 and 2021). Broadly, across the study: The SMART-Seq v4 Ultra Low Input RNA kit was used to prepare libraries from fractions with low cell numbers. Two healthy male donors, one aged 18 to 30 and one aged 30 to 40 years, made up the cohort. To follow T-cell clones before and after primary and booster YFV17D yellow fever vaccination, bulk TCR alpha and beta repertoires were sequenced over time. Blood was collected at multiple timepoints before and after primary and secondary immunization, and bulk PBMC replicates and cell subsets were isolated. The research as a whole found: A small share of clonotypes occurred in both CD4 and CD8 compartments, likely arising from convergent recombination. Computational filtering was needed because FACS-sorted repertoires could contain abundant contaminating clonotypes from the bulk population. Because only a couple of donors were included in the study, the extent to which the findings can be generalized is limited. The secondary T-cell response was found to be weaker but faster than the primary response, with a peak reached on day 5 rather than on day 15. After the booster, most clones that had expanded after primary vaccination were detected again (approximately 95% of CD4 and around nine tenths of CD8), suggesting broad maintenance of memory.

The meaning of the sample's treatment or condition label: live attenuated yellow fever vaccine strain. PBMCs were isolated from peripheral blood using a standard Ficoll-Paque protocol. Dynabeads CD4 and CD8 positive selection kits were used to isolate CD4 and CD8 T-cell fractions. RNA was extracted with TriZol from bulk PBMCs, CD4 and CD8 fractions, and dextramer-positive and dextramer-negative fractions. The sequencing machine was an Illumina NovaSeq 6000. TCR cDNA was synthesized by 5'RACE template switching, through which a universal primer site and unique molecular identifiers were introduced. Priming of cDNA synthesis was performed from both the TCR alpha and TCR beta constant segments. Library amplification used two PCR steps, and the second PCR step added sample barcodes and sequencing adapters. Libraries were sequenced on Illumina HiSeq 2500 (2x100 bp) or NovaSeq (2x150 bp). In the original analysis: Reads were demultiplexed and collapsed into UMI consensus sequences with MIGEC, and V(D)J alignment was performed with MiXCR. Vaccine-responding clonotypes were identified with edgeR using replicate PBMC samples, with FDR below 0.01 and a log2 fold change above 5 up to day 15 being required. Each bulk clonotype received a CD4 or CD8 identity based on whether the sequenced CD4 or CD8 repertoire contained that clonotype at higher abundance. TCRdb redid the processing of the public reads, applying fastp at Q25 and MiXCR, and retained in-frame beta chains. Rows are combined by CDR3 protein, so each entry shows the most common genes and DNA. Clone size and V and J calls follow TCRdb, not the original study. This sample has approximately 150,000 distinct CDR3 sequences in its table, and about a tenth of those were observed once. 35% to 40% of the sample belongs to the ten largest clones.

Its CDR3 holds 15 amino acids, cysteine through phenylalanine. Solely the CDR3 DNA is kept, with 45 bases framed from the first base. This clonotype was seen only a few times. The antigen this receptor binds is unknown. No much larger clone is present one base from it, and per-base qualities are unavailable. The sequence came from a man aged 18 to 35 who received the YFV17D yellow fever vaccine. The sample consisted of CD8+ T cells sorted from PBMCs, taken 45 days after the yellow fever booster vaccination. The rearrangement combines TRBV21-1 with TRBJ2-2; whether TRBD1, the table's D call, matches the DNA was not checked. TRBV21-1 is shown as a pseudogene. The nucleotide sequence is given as TGTGCCAGCAGCACCGGACAGCCGAGTACCGGGGAGCTGTTTTTT. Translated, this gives CASSTGQPSTGELFF.